This passage covers 7 T cell receptor beta chains from one sample sequenced in a study of cytomegalovirus exposure and HLA in healthy donors. The study ran its PCR with 60 Vbeta and 13 Jbeta primers. Assay used: immunoSEQ multiplex PCR; TCRdb lists only in-frame clones, some missing. The sample shows 150,000 to 200,000 clones, roughly 80% of them seen only once. Sequencing input: PBMCs. The receptors were gathered from a male donor in good health and CMV-seropositive.

The V and J genes are TRBV6-6 and TRBJ1-2, with D possibly matching TRBD1 (5 bases). The germline gives CDR1 MNHNY, CDR2 SVGAGI (reference sequence). The V and J ends lost 5 bases and 14 bases respectively, with 18 bases between them. The CDR3 has 12 residues. CDR3 coding DNA: TGTGCCAGCAGTGGTCTGGCGGGGCCGTGGACCTTC. Its translation: CASSGLAGPWTF.

This sequence joins TRBV10-1 and TRBJ1-3; D possibly corresponds to TRBD1 (6 bases). Germline V gene data show CDR1 as WNHNN and CDR2 as SYGVQD (reference sequence). V gave up 4 bases and J gave up 2 bases, with 9 bases separating them. The CDR3 has 14 residues. The CDR3 nucleotides read TGCGCCAGCAGTGGGACAGAGACTGGAAACACCATATATTTT. It yields the protein CASSGTETGNTIYF.

V gene TRBV7-9 combines with J gene TRBJ2-7; weak D call: TRBD2 (5 bases). This CDR3 spans 14 amino acids. Trimming cost V 3 bases and J 4 bases, with 13 bases left between them. The germline CDR1 and CDR2 sequences are SEHNR and FQNEAQ (reference sequence). The CDR3 spells CASSFEGANYEQYF. The CDR3, as DNA: TGTGCCAGCAGCTTTGAGGGCGCGAATTACGAGCAGTACTTC.

The chain links TRBV19 to TRBJ2-6; 8 bases line up with TRBD2. The CDR3 totals 15 residues. Germline CDR1 LNHDA, CDR2 SQIVND (reference sequence). Losses at the gene ends were 8 bases for V and 2 bases for J; bases not matched to a gene: 5. The CDR3 coding sequence is TGTGCCAGTTCCCCGGGAGGGCCTGGGGCCAACGTCCTGACTTTC. It is translated as CASSPGGPGANVLTF.

The chain carries TRBV21-1 and TRBJ2-7; whether TRBD2, the table's D call, matches the DNA was not checked. TRBV21-1 is a pseudogene segment. This CDR3 has 14 amino acids. The CDR3 spells CASTSRAAGYEQYF. The DNA for the CDR3 is TGTGCCAGCACCTCGAGGGCCGCCGGCTACGAGCAGTACTTC.

The CDR3 DNA reads TGTGCCAGCAGCCCACAGGGGAACACTGAAGCTTTCTTT. Protein sequence: CASSPQGNTEAFF. The rearrangement joins TRBV21-1 to TRBJ1-1; the table's D call TRBD1 went unverified against the DNA. TRBV21-1 is listed as a pseudogene. The CDR3 totals 13 residues.

This clone was seen a handful of times. V is TRBV7-6 and J is TRBJ2-2; 7 positions match TRBD2. V was clipped by 5 bases and J by 4 bases; unmatched bases: 7. Germline lookup yields CDR1 SGHVS and CDR2 FNYEAQ. This CDR3 spans 15 amino acids. CDR3 residues: CASSLGSGGTGELFF. The CDR3 nucleotides read TGTGCCAGCAGCCTCGGGTCGGGGGGCACCGGGGAGCTGTTTTTT.